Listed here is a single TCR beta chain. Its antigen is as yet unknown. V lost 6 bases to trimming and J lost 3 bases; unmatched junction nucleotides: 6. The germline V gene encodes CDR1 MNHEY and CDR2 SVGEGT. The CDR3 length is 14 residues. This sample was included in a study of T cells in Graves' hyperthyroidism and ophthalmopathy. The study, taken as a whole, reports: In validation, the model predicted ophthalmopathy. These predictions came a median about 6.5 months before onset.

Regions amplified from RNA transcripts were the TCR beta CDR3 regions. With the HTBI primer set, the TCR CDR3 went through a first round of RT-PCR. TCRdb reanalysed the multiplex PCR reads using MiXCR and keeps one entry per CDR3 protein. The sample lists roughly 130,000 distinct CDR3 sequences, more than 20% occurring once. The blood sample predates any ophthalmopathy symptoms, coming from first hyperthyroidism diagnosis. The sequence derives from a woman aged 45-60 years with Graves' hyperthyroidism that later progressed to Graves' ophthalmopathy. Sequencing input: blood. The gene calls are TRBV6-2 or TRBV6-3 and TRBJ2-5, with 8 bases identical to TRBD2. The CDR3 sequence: CASSLGLVKETQYF. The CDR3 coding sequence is TGTGCCAGCAGCCTGGGACTAGTAAAAGAGACCCAGTACTTC.